The 27 T cell receptor beta chains in this list originate from one sample, sequenced in a study of cytotoxic CD8 clonotypes in ibrutinib-treated CLL. TCRdb's copy holds only in-frame clones and misses some; the assay was immunoSEQ multiplex PCR. Of 110,000 or so clones listed, about 58% are singletons. This specimen consisted of PBMCs, obtained after 24 months of ibrutinib treatment. These receptors all stem from a human donor with chronic lymphocytic leukemia.

The chain combines TRBV7-3 with TRBJ2-1; 8 positions match TRBD2. After removal of 6 bases from V and 4 bases from J, the junction contained 8 bases not matched to a gene. Germline CDR1 SGHTA, CDR2 FQGTGA. The CDR3 loop spans 15 amino acids. CDR3 sequence: CASRHGGAGYNEQFF. In nucleotides, the CDR3 is TGTGCCAGCAGGCACGGGGGGGCTGGATACAATGAGCAGTTCTTC.

The V gene is TRBV6-1, the J gene TRBJ2-7; the D gene could be TRBD1 or TRBD2 (5 bases each). Germline CDR1 is MNHNS and CDR2 is SASEGT. The V and J ends lost 10 bases and 2 bases respectively, with 15 bases between them. The CDR3 extends over 13 amino acids. The CDR3 coding sequence is TGTGCCATCCTCCGGGACGGCACCTACGAGCAGTACTTC. Its translation: CAILRDGTYEQYF.

There are a few counts of this clone. This chain connects TRBV30 to TRBJ1-1; 7 bases line up with TRBD1. The CDR3 is 15 amino acids. Germline V gene data show CDR1 as GTSNPN and CDR2 as SVGIG (reference sequence). V lost 7 bases, J lost 1 base, and 12 bases stayed unmatched. The DNA for the CDR3 is TGTGCCTTCCAACAGGGGATTGTACGGAACACTGAAGCTTTCTTT. It yields the protein CAFQQGIVRNTEAFF.

The CDR3 DNA reads as TGTGCCAGCAGAATAGGTACTGAAGCTTTCTTT. Protein sequence: CASRIGTEAFF. This chain links TRBV6-6 with TRBJ1-1, with D unresolved. V lost 6 bases and J 5 bases, leaving 7 bases between the germline ends. Germline CDR1 is MNHNY and CDR2 is SVGAGI (reference sequence). The CDR3 is 11 amino acids.

The sample holds a few counts of this clone. This chain connects TRBV6-5 to TRBJ2-7; 8 bases are a match to TRBD1. In germline, CDR1 is MNHEY, CDR2 SVGAGI. This CDR3 comprises 15 residues. With V trimmed by 4 bases and J by 5 bases, 10 bases remained unmatched. This chain's CDR3 is CASSFTGDRLDEQYF. The CDR3 coding sequence is TGTGCCAGCAGTTTTACTGGGGACAGGTTGGACGAGCAGTACTTC.

The rearrangement joins TRBV6-5 to TRBJ1-5; 7 bases agree with TRBD1. V gave up 6 bases and J gave up 6 bases; unmatched junction bases: 8. The CDR3 totals 14 residues. Germline V lookup: CDR1 MNHEY, CDR2 SVGAGI. For the CDR3, the DNA is TGTGCCAGCAGCGGGGACAGCTCAGGTCAGCCCCAGCATTTT. It encodes CASSGDSSGQPQHF.

The chain employs TRBV29-1 and TRBJ1-1; D possibly corresponds to TRBD1 (6 bases). V was shortened by 5 bases and J by 0 bases, with 10 bases between the two germline ends. Germline V gene lookup returns CDR1 SQVTM and CDR2 ANQGSEA. The length of the CDR3 is 13 residues. CDR3 nucleotide sequence: TGCAGCGTTCCGGGACACTTGAACACTGAAGCTTTCTTT. Translated: CSVPGHLNTEAFF.

V gene TRBV29-1 combines with J gene TRBJ1-1; D is undetermined. Trimming took 4 bases from V and 0 from J, leaving 9 bases between them. Germline lookup yields CDR1 SQVTM and CDR2 ANQGSEA. The CDR3 is made up of 13 amino acids. CDR3 DNA: TGCAGCGTTGGTGAGTTCGTGAACACTGAAGCTTTCTTT. Its translation is CSVGEFVNTEAFF.

The chain couples TRBV6-6 to TRBJ1-1; no firm D call. Germline V gives CDR1 MNHNY, CDR2 SVGAGI (reference sequence). The CDR3 length is 12 residues. V was shortened by 5 bases and J by 2 bases, with 6 bases between the two germline ends. CDR3 loop: CASSRSNTEAFF. The CDR3 DNA is TGTGCCAGCAGTAGGTCCAACACTGAAGCTTTCTTT.

The J gene is TRBJ1-2, the V gene TRBV7-2, with D possibly being TRBD1 (5 bases). The CDR3 is made up of 13 amino acids. Germline assignment: CDR1 SGHTA and CDR2 FQGNSA. V was cut by 5 bases and J by 6 bases, with 13 bases left in between. The CDR3 region has the DNA TGTGCCAGCAGCCCCTCAGGGAACAATGGCTACACCTTC. It specifies CASSPSGNNGYTF.

This rearrangement joins TRBV5-1 to TRBJ2-1; D may correspond to TRBD1 or TRBD2 (5 bases each). The CDR3 totals 15 residues. CDR1 SGHRS and CDR2 YFSETQ come from the germline V gene. Trimming shortened V by 7 bases and J by 1 base, and 15 bases separated the two germline ends. The CDR3 bases are TGCGCCAGCGGCCTAGAAGAGGGGTCCTACAATGAGCAGTTCTTC. Encoded protein: CASGLEEGSYNEQFF.

The table lists this clone with a few counts. The chain links TRBV9 to TRBJ1-1, with 7 bases identical to TRBD1. Germline assignment: CDR1 SGDLS and CDR2 YYNGEE. The CDR3 covers 14 residues. Trimming cost V 4 bases and J 3 bases; bases outside gene matches: 6. The CDR3: CASSRGQRDTEAFF. For the CDR3, the DNA is TGTGCCAGCAGCCGGGGACAGCGGGACACTGAAGCTTTCTTT.

The chain joins TRBV28 to TRBJ2-1, with D uncertain. Trimming took off 6 bases at V and 3 bases at J, with 12 bases between the two ends. This CDR3 spans 14 amino acids. CDR1 MDHEN and CDR2 SYDVKM come from the germline V gene. CDR3 in amino acids: CASSPDIYYNEQFF. CDR3 nucleotides: TGTGCCAGCAGCCCTGACATCTACTACAATGAGCAGTTCTTC.

In its sample, this clone was seen a few times. The chain recombines TRBV6-6 with TRBJ1-2; TRBD1 matches at 7 bases. Per the germline V gene, CDR1 is MNHNY and CDR2 is SVGAGI (reference sequence). The CDR3 extends over 14 amino acids. V lost 6 bases, J lost 7 bases, and 11 bases stayed unmatched. The CDR3 sequence is CASSPDRESGGYTF. CDR3 bases: TGTGCCAGCAGCCCCGACAGGGAGTCTGGTGGCTACACCTTC.

The table lists this clone with a few counts. Other DNA sequences of this sample code for an identical CDR3. The chain carries TRBV9 and TRBJ2-2; a possible D gene is TRBD1 (5 bases). Germline CDR1 SGDLS, CDR2 YYNGEE. CDR3 length: 14 residues. V was cut by 3 bases and J by 6 bases, with 12 bases left in between. In DNA form, the CDR3 reads TGTGCCAGCAGCGAAGGCCAGGGTGCCGGGGAGCTGTTTTTT. This sequence encodes CASSEGQGAGELFF.

The chain recombines TRBV7-9 with TRBJ1-6; TRBD1 matches at 8 bases. Trimming at V came to 6 bases and at J to 10 bases, leaving 8 bases not matched to a gene. CDR3 length equals 14 residues. From germline, CDR1 is SEHNR and CDR2 FQNEAQ (reference sequence). CDR3 protein: CASRPGTGLSPLHF. In DNA, the CDR3 is TGTGCCAGCAGACCCGGGACAGGACTCTCACCCCTCCACTTT.

The chain recombines TRBV29-1 with TRBJ1-1; 11 positions match TRBD1. This CDR3 has 14 amino acids. Germline trimming cut 3 bases from V and 5 bases from J; bases unmatched to any gene: 5. Germline CDR1 reads SQVTM; CDR2 reads ANQGSEA. The CDR3 nucleotides are TGCAGCGTTGAGAGGGGGACAGGGGGAACTGAAGCTTTCTTT. Its protein is CSVERGTGGTEAFF.

As regards this clone: The sample carries other DNA sequences with the same CDR3. The rearrangement uses TRBV7-9 and TRBJ1-1, with 8 bases matching TRBD1. Germline V gene lookup returns CDR1 SEHNR and CDR2 FQNEAQ (reference sequence). Trimming removed 6 bases from V and 1 base from J; junction bases left unmatched: 4. The CDR3 has 14 residues. The CDR3 nucleotides are TGTGCCAGCAGTCTCGGACAGGGGAACACTGAAGCTTTCTTT. Encoded protein: CASSLGQGNTEAFF.

A few counts support this clone. This sequence joins TRBV27 and TRBJ2-5, with D unresolved. The length of the CDR3 is 15 residues. V lost 7 bases and J 1 base, leaving 16 bases between the germline ends. CDR1 and CDR2 (germline): MNHEY, SMNVEV (reference sequence). DNA of the CDR3: TGTGCCAGCAAAGGCCGGCCCGAACTCCAAGAGACCCAGTACTTC. Protein: CASKGRPELQETQYF.

The chain links TRBV30 to TRBJ2-4; TRBD1 or TRBD2 may be the D gene (7 bases each). The length of the CDR3 is 14 residues. Germline V gives CDR1 GTSNPN, CDR2 SVGIG (reference sequence). Trimming removed 0 bases at V and 10 bases at J, with 16 bases between. CDR3 sequence reads: CAWSVPRGGSIQYF. DNA of the CDR3: TGTGCCTGGAGTGTACCCAGGGGGGGGAGTATTCAGTACTTC.

The chain has TRBV25-1 and TRBJ2-7; 11 bases map to TRBD1. Looked up from germline, CDR1 is MGHDK and CDR2 is SYGVNS. V lost 5 bases and J lost 6; bases outside the gene matches: 6. CDR3 length: 14 amino acids. The CDR3 is CASSRGGQGGEQYF. The CDR3, as DNA: TGTGCCAGCAGTCGAGGGGGACAGGGGGGCGAGCAGTACTTC.

This rearrangement joins TRBV15 to TRBJ2-1; 9 bases fit TRBD1. CDR1 and CDR2 from the germline V gene are LNHNV and YYDKDF (reference sequence). The CDR3 length is 16 residues. V trimming: 1 base; J trimming: 4 bases; junction bases outside the gene matches: 5. CDR3 protein: CATSRADRGNYNEQFF. CDR3 DNA: TGTGCCACCAGCAGAGCCGACAGGGGGAATTACAATGAGCAGTTCTTC.

This clone was found a few times. V gene TRBV5-1 combines with J gene TRBJ2-7; D gene uncertain. The CDR3 has 12 amino acids. V gave up 4 bases and J gave up 5 bases, with 10 bases separating them. Germline V gene lookup returns CDR1 SGHRS and CDR2 YFSETQ. CDR3 in DNA: TGCGCCAGCAGCCCCCGACGTGACGAGCAGTACTTC. Translating gives CASSPRRDEQYF. The variable domain in full, completed from reference TRBV5-1 and TRBJ2-7, reads KAGVTQTPRYLIKTRGQQVTLSCSPISGHRSVSWYQQTPGQGLQFLFEYFSETQRNKGNFPGRFSGRQFSNSRSEMNVSTLELGDSALYLCASSPRRDEQYFGPGTRLTVT.

V is TRBV9 and J is TRBJ2-6, with 10 bases that match TRBD1. The CDR3 covers 20 residues. CDR1 and CDR2 from the germline V gene are SGDLS and YYNGEE. V shed 0 bases, J shed 4 bases, and the junction held 13 bases outside the gene matches. As DNA, the CDR3 is TGTGCCAGCAGCGTAGGAGTGGGGACAGGGGAAAGGTCCGGGGCCAACGTCCTGACTTTC. Its translation: CASSVGVGTGERSGANVLTF.

The J gene is TRBJ1-1, the V gene TRBV5-1; D unclear. Trimming took 1 base from V and 1 from J, leaving 8 bases between them. Germline lookup yields CDR1 SGHRS and CDR2 YFSETQ. The CDR3 loop spans 14 amino acids. The CDR3 DNA reads as TGCGCCAGCAGCTTGCACTCAGGGAACACTGAAGCTTTCTTT. Amino acid sequence: CASSLHSGNTEAFF.

The CDR3 bases are TGTGCCAGCAGTTGGGGGGGATCGGGCAATCAGCCCCAGCATTTT. Its translation: CASSWGGSGNQPQHF. The chain joins TRBV28 to TRBJ1-5, with D perhaps TRBD1 (5 bases). Germline CDR1 MDHEN, CDR2 SYDVKM. Trimming took 4 bases from V and 2 from J, leaving 12 bases between them. The CDR3 loop spans 15 amino acids.

The table lists this clone with a few counts. This rearrangement joins TRBV6-1 to TRBJ1-2; no reliable D call. The CDR3 runs to 15 residues. Trimming removed 6 bases at V and 4 bases at J, with 18 bases between. Germline assignment: CDR1 MNHNS and CDR2 SASEGT. CDR3 region: CASSQAEGAGYGYTF. CDR3 DNA: TGTGCCAGCAGCCAAGCGGAGGGCGCCGGCTATGGCTACACCTTC.